The 24 T cell receptor beta chains presented below share a single source sample, sequenced in a study of EBV T-cell therapy then PD-1 blockade in nasopharyngeal carcinoma. The time point is: 266 days after commencement of treatment, after nivolumab therapy. Treatment in this sample: AdE1-LMPpoly-expanded autologous EBV-specific T-cell therapy followed by anti-PD-1 nivolumab. No antigen has been identified for these receptors. Using immunoSEQ multiplex PCR, the repertoire was profiled, and TCRdb retains in-frame clones only, with some absent. The repertoire includes 20,000 to 25,000 clones, around 80% of them detected once, and approximately 34% sits in the top ten. Sequenced here: CD8+ T cells from blood, sampled around day 300 from a patient whose treatment included autologous EBV-specific T cells and nivolumab. The receptors stem from a man aged 35 to 55 with nasopharyngeal carcinoma.

The V and J genes are TRBV29-1 and TRBJ2-2; 9 positions match TRBD2. The CDR3 has 12 amino acids. V lost 8 bases, J lost 7 bases, and 5 bases stayed unmatched. Germline V gene lookup returns CDR1 SQVTM and CDR2 ANQGSEA. As DNA, the CDR3 is TGCAGCTTAGCGGGGGTTGGCGGGGAGCTGTTTTTT. Translating it yields CSLAGVGGELFF.

This rearrangement joins TRBV12-3 or TRBV12-4 to TRBJ1-1, with 7 bases lining up with TRBD1. V was pared by 5 bases and J by 10 bases, with 7 bases of the junction left unmatched. This CDR3 has 12 amino acids. In nucleotides, the CDR3 is TGTGCCAGCAGTCCGACAGGGTCGGTAGCTTTCTTT. Its protein product is CASSPTGSVAFF.

J is TRBJ2-3 and V is TRBV12-5; D uncertain. CDR1 and CDR2 from the germline V gene are LGHNT and FRNRAP. V lost 1 base, J lost 8 bases, and 16 bases lay in between. The CDR3 spans 15 residues. CDR3 residues: CASGLGTQVPRTQYF. For the CDR3, the DNA is TGTGCTAGTGGTTTGGGGACCCAGGTTCCACGTACGCAGTATTTT.

The chain is built from TRBV7-6 and TRBJ2-1, with 8 positions matching TRBD1. Trimming cost V 3 bases and J 3 bases; bases outside gene matches: 1. CDR1 is SGHVS and CDR2 is FNYEAQ in the germline V gene. CDR3 length: 14 residues. DNA of the CDR3: TGTGCCAGCAGCTTGGGACAGGACTACAATGAGCAGTTCTTC. It specifies CASSLGQDYNEQFF.

The chain recombines TRBV28 with TRBJ1-2; D gene uncertain. V was shortened by 1 base and J by 4 bases, with 13 bases between the two germline ends. CDR1 and CDR2 from the germline V gene are MDHEN and SYDVKM. The CDR3 runs 15 residues. CDR3 protein: CASSLLAYKGYGYTF. The CDR3 region has the DNA TGTGCCAGCAGTTTATTGGCCTATAAGGGCTATGGCTACACCTTC.

The chain links TRBV7-8 to TRBJ1-6; no clear D gene. Germline loops: CDR1 SGHVS, CDR2 FQNEAQ. The V end was cut by 5 bases, the J end by 8 bases, with 13 bases between. This CDR3 comprises 14 residues. The CDR3 nucleotides read TGTGCCAGCAGCCCGTCTGGGGTAGATTCACCCCTCCACTTT. Residues: CASSPSGVDSPLHF.

This chain's CDR3 is CASSSGDNEQFF. The CDR3 bases are TGTGCCAGCAGTTCGGGGGACAATGAGCAGTTCTTC. The J gene is TRBJ2-1, the V gene TRBV6-4; D is perhaps TRBD2 (6 bases). The CDR3 has 12 residues. V was cut by 5 bases and J by 5 bases, with 7 bases left in between. Germline loops: CDR1 MRHNA, CDR2 SNTAGT.

In this sample, this clone turned up once. This sequence joins TRBV5-4 and TRBJ1-2; a possible D gene is TRBD1 (5 bases). The CDR3 extends over 15 amino acids. Germline V gene sequence: CDR1 SGHNT, CDR2 YYREEE (reference sequence). Trimming shortened V by 4 bases and J by 2 bases, and 15 bases separated the two germline ends. CDR3 DNA: TGTGCCAGCAGCCCATCTTGGGGCCCGAACTATGGCTACACCTTC. This translates into CASSPSWGPNYGYTF.

The chain couples TRBV4-3 to TRBJ1-3, with a tentative D call TRBD1 (5 bases). The germline CDR1 and CDR2 sequences are LGHNA and YSLEER. The CDR3 has 15 residues. V lost 4 bases and J lost 2, with 12 bases in between. CDR3 sequence: CASSPRAGPGNTIYF. For the CDR3, the DNA is TGCGCCAGCAGCCCCAGGGCAGGTCCTGGAAACACCATATATTTT.

The chain employs TRBV9 and TRBJ2-2; TRBD1 aligns across 9 bases. This CDR3 is 16 amino acids long. V lost 0 bases to trimming and J lost 7 bases; unmatched junction nucleotides: 7. In germline, CDR1 is SGDLS, CDR2 YYNGEE. The CDR3, as DNA: TGTGCCAGCAGCGTAGTGGGACAGGGATCAAGCGGGGAGCTGTTTTTT. It translates to CASSVVGQGSSGELFF.

The gene calls are TRBV4-1 and TRBJ1-1; the D is unclear. CDR1 and CDR2 (germline): MGHRA, YSYEKL. V lost 2 bases to trimming and J lost 0 bases, with 13 bases between them. The CDR3 extends over 16 amino acids. This chain's CDR3 is CASSQRSTVLNTEAFF. Here the CDR3 DNA reads TGCGCCAGCAGCCAAAGATCTACCGTTCTGAACACTGAAGCTTTCTTT.

CDR3 residues: CSVRGGRADTQYF. Written as DNA, the CDR3 is TGCAGCGTTCGCGGGGGCCGCGCAGATACGCAGTATTTT. The rearrangement uses TRBV29-1 and TRBJ2-3, with D perhaps matching TRBD2 (7 bases). Germline V gives CDR1 SQVTM, CDR2 ANQGSEA. This CDR3 has 13 residues. Trimming took 5 bases from V and 4 from J, leaving 13 bases between them.

The genes are TRBV9 and TRBJ1-2; tentatively, D is TRBD1 (6 bases). This CDR3 is built from 12 residues. V was pared by 7 bases and J by 5 bases, with 12 bases between. In germline, CDR1 is SGDLS, CDR2 YYNGEE. CDR3 protein: CASRGAGYGYTF. Written as DNA, the CDR3 is TGTGCCAGCCGGGGGGCAGGGTATGGCTACACCTTC.

This sequence joins TRBV4-1 and TRBJ2-7; possible D gene TRBD2, 5 bases. The V end was cut by 4 bases, the J end by 4 bases, with 17 bases between. This CDR3 comprises 15 residues. Germline-derived CDR1 and CDR2 are MGHRA and YSYEKL. The DNA of the CDR3 is TGCGCCAGCAGCCCGCAGGTACCGACGGGGTACGAGCAGTACTTC. It is translated as CASSPQVPTGYEQYF.

This chain links TRBV2 with TRBJ2-2; 10 bases agree with TRBD1. CDR3 length equals 17 residues. The J segment lost 5 bases and the V segment lost 6 bases, leaving 12 bases of the junction unmatched. In germline, CDR1 is SNHLY, CDR2 FYNNEI. The CDR3 is CASSEPLDRGSTGELFF. The CDR3 region has the DNA TGTGCCAGCAGCGAACCCCTGGACAGGGGGTCAACCGGGGAGCTGTTTTTT.

This chain joins TRBV7-9 and TRBJ1-4, with 7 bases aligning to TRBD1. V lost 4 bases, J lost 3 bases, and 5 bases stayed unmatched. The CDR3 sequence is 15 residues long. Germline V lookup: CDR1 SEHNR, CDR2 FQNEAQ (reference sequence). CDR3: CASSSTGASNEKLFF. In DNA, the CDR3 is TGTGCCAGCAGCTCCACAGGGGCCTCTAATGAAAAACTGTTTTTT.

Here the CDR3 DNA reads TGTGCCAGCAGTTTAGGGAGCGGGTCAACCTACGAGCAGTACTTC. It encodes CASSLGSGSTYEQYF. The chain joins TRBV27 to TRBJ2-7, with D possibly being TRBD2 (6 bases). Trimming pared 2 bases from V and 2 bases from J, leaving 13 bases between. The CDR3 is 15 amino acids. Germline-derived CDR1 and CDR2 are MNHEY and SMNVEV (reference sequence).

The J gene is TRBJ2-2, the V gene TRBV24-1, with D perhaps matching TRBD1 (5 bases). The CDR3 runs 16 residues. Trimming cost V 3 bases and J 3 bases, with 13 bases left between them. Germline V gene lookup returns CDR1 KGHDR and CDR2 SFDVKD. The CDR3 loop is CATSDGAGGYTGELFF. The CDR3 DNA is TGTGCCACCAGTGATGGGGCAGGTGGATACACCGGGGAGCTGTTTTTT.

The J gene is TRBJ2-7, the V gene TRBV25-1; 14 positions match TRBD2. V lost 4 bases to trimming and J lost 3 bases; unmatched junction nucleotides: 8. The germline gives CDR1 MGHDK, CDR2 SYGVNS. This CDR3 region has 17 residues. DNA of the CDR3: TGTGCCAGCAGTGCCCCCGGGACTAGCGGGGGAATCTACGAGCAGTACTTC. Residues: CASSAPGTSGGIYEQYF.

V usage is TRBV28 and J usage is TRBJ2-3; TRBD2 agrees at 9 bases. Germline lookup yields CDR1 MDHEN and CDR2 SYDVKM. V shed 3 bases, J shed 1 base, and the junction held 5 bases outside the gene matches. This CDR3 spans 16 amino acids. The CDR3 DNA sequence: TGTGCCAGCAGTTTTCGGGTAGCGGGGGGCACAGATACGCAGTATTTT. Translation gives CASSFRVAGGTDTQYF.

This clone has just one count. The chain uses TRBV13 and TRBJ2-7, with D unclear. The CDR3 runs to 13 residues. V lost 2 bases to trimming and J lost 3 bases, with 8 bases between them. Germline lookup yields CDR1 PRHDT and CDR2 FYEKMQ (reference sequence). CDR3 nucleotides: TGTGCCAGCAGCTTAACAACAGACTACGAGCAGTACTTC. Encoded protein: CASSLTTDYEQYF. Full variable domain (remainder filled in from reference TRBV13 and TRBJ2-7): AAGVIQSPRHLIKEKRETATLKCYPIPRHDTVYWYQQGPGQDPQFLISFYEKMQSDKGSIPDRFSAQQFSDYHSELNMSSLELGDSALYFCASSLTTDYEQYFGPGTRLTVT.

The V gene is TRBV27, the J gene TRBJ2-1; 8 nucleotides agree with TRBD2. Trimming removed 2 bases from V and 5 bases from J; junction bases left unmatched: 17. Germline V lookup: CDR1 MNHEY, CDR2 SMNVEV (reference sequence). The CDR3 length is 19 residues. CDR3 nucleotides: TGTGCCAGCAGTTTAACGTCGCCGGCTAGCGGGTCCCCCAACAATGAGCAGTTCTTC. This sequence encodes CASSLTSPASGSPNNEQFF.

The gene calls are TRBV5-8 and TRBJ1-1, with D hard to call. The V end was cut by 0 bases, the J end by 2 bases, with 17 bases between. This CDR3 comprises 17 residues. Germline assignment: CDR1 SGHTS and CDR2 YDEGEE. CDR3 sequence: CASSLAWTTDLNTEAFF. CDR3 nucleotide sequence: TGTGCCAGCAGCTTGGCTTGGACGACGGACCTCAACACTGAAGCTTTCTTT.

The chain is built from TRBV3-1 (or the pseudogene TRBV3-2) and TRBJ1-2; 9 bases match TRBD1. This CDR3 is built from 12 residues. V trimming: 4 bases; J trimming: 12 bases; junction bases outside the gene matches: 6. Per the germline V gene, CDR1 is LGHDT and CDR2 is YNNKEL (reference sequence). The CDR3 DNA reads as TGTGCCAGCAGCCCTGGGACAGGGCGGAACACCTTC. This sequence encodes CASSPGTGRNTF.